Given below is one T cell receptor beta chain in context. Its antigen remains undetermined. Qualities for individual bases were not recorded, and no much larger clone is one base off. The donors were healthy, HIV-negative adults who had no recently reported acute infections or vaccinations. All donors were Caucasian adults living in Nashville, Tennessee, USA. Magnetic negative selection was used to enrich CD4+ T cells, after which naive cells were positively selected on CD45RA and the negative fraction became the memory subset. Blood was obtained by leukapheresis, after which PBMCs were separated by Ficoll-Histopaque density gradient centrifugation and cryopreserved in liquid nitrogen vapor phase. Analytical flow cytometry was used to check the purity and quantity of each magnetically sorted T cell population. Each sorted fraction had its genomic DNA isolated and then quantified by UV absorbance on a Nanodrop 2000c.

TCR CDR3 regions were amplified from genomic DNA by multiplex PCR using the deep immunoSEQ assay. Extracted genomic DNA from each cell subset was spread evenly across all wells of several immunoSEQ 96-well plates, with each plate serving as a replicate. Each replicate PCR for sorted subsets received around 200 ng genomic DNA, equal to tens of thousands of T cell genomes. Purified libraries were measured with a Qubit 3.0 fluorometer, size-checked on a Bioanalyzer 2100, and measured again with the KAPA Library Quantification kit. A separate single-read 150-cycle Illumina NextSeq 550 flow cell was used to sequence each immunoSEQ 96-well plate. Regarding the original processing steps: Because the immunoSEQ output included only junctional sequences and no quality scores, the filtering could not be the same as the filtering used for full-length reads. To assign V/J genes and CDR3, sequences were annotated against IMGT germline references using PyIR, a Python wrapper for IgBLAST v1.9. Reads were filtered out if the reads had weak V/J assignments (E-value above 1e-6), no CDR3, stop codons, out-of-frame junctions, or ambiguous translated residues. V3J clonotypes were defined as sequences sharing an identical inferred V gene, J gene, and CDR3 amino acid sequence. Percentage overlap between repertoires was computed as shared unique clonotypes divided by the size of the smaller repertoire. Richness of each repertoire was evaluated using RTK rarefaction, the Chao1 estimator, and Recon v2.1 estimates of unobserved clonotypes. Generation probabilities for all TCRbeta clonotypes obtained by the gDNA method from several donors were computed using OLGA. Drawn from immuneACCESS, this table holds only the in-frame rearrangements with V and J called that TCRdb kept. Clones are partly lost; checked studies trace under half to an unresolved V gene and leave the rest unexplained. The DNA was the basis for D and trimming; V, J and clone size are from that table. The sample yields some 2,000,000 clones; approximately 96% were counted once. 0.1% to 0.15% of the sample belongs to the ten largest clones.

The CDR3 runs 13 amino acids, cysteine and phenylalanine included. The retained sequence is limited to the CDR3, 39 bases, with the frame set at the first base. The germline V gene gives CDR1 as MGHRA and CDR2 as YSYEKL. V loses 5 bases, J loses 2 bases, and the germline ends lie 9 bases apart. The data originate from a study of shared clonotypes between healthy human individuals (dated by TCRdb to the early 2020s). Some background on the complete study: The cohort comprised a couple of women and three men aged 18 to 49 years. For each donor, CD4 naive and CD4 memory were each given three plates, CD8 naive was given two plates, and CD8 memory was given one plate. Blood TCR repertoires of a handful of healthy adults were deeply sequenced to estimate repertoire size and the extent of clonotype sharing between individuals. Different laboratories and diverse techniques were used to prepare libraries and sequence TCR repertoires, to increase sequencing depth and limit assay-specific biases. Per donor, leukapheresis produced somewhere between about 0.94 and 9 billion PBMCs.

General conclusions and limits of the study: Estimated clonotype richness was generally larger for naive than for memory subsets. Based on pairwise subsampling, the degree of clonotype sharing among donors was expected to be affected by sequencing depth. Only blood was sampled, and tissue TCR repertoires likely differ from those in blood. The small number of donors limited the genetic and exposure-history diversity represented. Compared with non-shared clonotypes, clonotypes shared by all four sorted-subset donors had higher generation probabilities. When a handful of donors were compared, the shared fraction of clonotypes was 5% to 6.5% for naive CD4, more than 3% for naive CD8, 2.3% for memory CD4, and 0.4% for memory CD8. Rarefaction of sorted-subset datasets indicated incomplete sequencing despite the large sequencing depth.

The receptor's source is a man younger than 35 in good health. Rearrangement joined TRBV4-1 to TRBJ1-2, with a tentative D gene TRBD1 over 5 matching bases. Sequencing input: naive CD4+ T cells sorted from blood. Taken with the paper, the label for cell subset or site translates to: CD45RA+ positively selected. The CDR3 region reads CASSGQGNYGYTF. The nucleotide sequence reads as follows: TGCGCCAGCAGCGGGCAGGGAAACTATGGCTACACCTTC.